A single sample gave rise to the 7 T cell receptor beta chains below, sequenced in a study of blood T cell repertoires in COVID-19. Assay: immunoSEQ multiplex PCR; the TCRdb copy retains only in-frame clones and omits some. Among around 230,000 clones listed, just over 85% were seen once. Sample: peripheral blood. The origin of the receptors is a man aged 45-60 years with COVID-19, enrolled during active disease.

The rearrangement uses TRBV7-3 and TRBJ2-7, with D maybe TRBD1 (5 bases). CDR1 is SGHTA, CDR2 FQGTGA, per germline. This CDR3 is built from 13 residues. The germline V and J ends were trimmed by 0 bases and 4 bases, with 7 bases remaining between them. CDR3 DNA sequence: TGTGCCAGCAGCTTAACGGGGCAGTACGAGCAGTACTTC. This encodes CASSLTGQYEQYF.

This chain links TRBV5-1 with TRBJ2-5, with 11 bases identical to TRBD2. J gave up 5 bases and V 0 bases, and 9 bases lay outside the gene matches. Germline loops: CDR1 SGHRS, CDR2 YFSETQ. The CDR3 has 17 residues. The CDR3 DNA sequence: TGCGCCAGCAGCTTGGGGGTTAGCGGGAGGGCCCTGGAGACCCAGTACTTC. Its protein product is CASSLGVSGRALETQYF.

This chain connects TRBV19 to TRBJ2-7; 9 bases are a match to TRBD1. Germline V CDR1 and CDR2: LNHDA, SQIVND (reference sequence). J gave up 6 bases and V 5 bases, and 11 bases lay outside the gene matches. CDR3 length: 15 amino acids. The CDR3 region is CASSFTGGHGSEQYF. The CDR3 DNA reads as TGTGCCAGTAGTTTTACAGGGGGCCATGGAAGCGAGCAGTACTTC.

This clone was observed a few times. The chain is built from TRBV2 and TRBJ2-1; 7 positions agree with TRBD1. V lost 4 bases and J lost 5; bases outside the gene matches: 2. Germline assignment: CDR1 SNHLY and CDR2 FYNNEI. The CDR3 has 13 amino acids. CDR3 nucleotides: TGTGCCAGCAGTGGGGACAGCAACAATGAGCAGTTCTTC. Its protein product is CASSGDSNNEQFF.

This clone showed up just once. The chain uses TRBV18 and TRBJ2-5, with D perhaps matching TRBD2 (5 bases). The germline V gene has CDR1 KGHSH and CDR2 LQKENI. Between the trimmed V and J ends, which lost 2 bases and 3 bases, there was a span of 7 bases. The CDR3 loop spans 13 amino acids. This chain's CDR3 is CASSPGGKETQYF. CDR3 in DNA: TGTGCCAGCTCACCAGGAGGTAAAGAGACCCAGTACTTC.

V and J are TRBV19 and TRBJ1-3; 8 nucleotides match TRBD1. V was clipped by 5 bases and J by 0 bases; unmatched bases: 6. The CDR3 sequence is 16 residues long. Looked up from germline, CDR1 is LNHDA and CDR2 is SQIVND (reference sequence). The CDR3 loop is CASSSWTGNSGNTIYF. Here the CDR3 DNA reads TGTGCCAGTAGTTCTTGGACAGGGAACTCTGGAAACACCATATATTTT.

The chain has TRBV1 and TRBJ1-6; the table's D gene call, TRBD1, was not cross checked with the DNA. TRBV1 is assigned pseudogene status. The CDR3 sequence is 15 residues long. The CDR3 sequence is CTSSQSLTGNSPLHF. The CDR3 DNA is TGCACCAGCAGCCAATCTCTCACAGGGAATTCACCCCTCCACTTT.